This paragraph reports one T cell receptor beta chain. The antigen is undetermined. These data belong to a study of cytomegalovirus exposure and HLA in healthy donors. Whole-study findings and limits: Associated with cytomegalovirus, according to the listing, were fewer than 200 TCR beta chains. Among TCR sequences, most were rare, though some public TCRs appeared in many donors. The study had only CMV serostatus as immune exposure information. Relative to equally common others, HLA-associated TCR beta chains showed greater clonal expansion in a later analysis.

This CDR3 spans 16 amino acids. J lost 4 bases, V lost 0 bases, and 5 bases had no gene match. Germline lookup yields CDR1 MRHNA and CDR2 SNTAGT. The PCR contained 60 Vbeta and 13 Jbeta primers. Repertoires were generated with immunoSEQ multiplex PCR, while TCRdb's copy carries only in-frame clones and drops some. The sample consists of 90,000 to 120,000 clones, over 65% of them appearing once. This chain joins TRBV6-4 and TRBJ2-1; 8 positions match TRBD1. The sequenced sample was PBMCs. The TCR originated in a female donor in good health and CMV-seropositive. CDR3 in amino acids: CASSDSPTGAYNEQFF. The CDR3 coding sequence is TGTGCCAGCAGTGACTCCCCGACAGGGGCATACAATGAGCAGTTCTTC.